This TCR beta chain appears in the sequencing data of a study of cytomegalovirus exposure and HLA in healthy donors. The junction had 10 bases not matched to a gene; V was cut back by 0 bases and J by 3 bases. CDR1 GTSNPN and CDR2 SVGIG come from the germline V gene (reference sequence). The CDR3 runs 16 residues. PCR was performed using 60 Vbeta and 13 Jbeta primers. TCRdb keeps only in-frame clones here, not all; method: immunoSEQ multiplex PCR. The table shows 150,000 to 200,000 clones, with around 70% occurring only once. This clonotype originated in a man younger than 30 in good health and CMV-seropositive. The sequencing input was PBMCs. The chain has TRBV30 and TRBJ1-1; TRBD1 matches at 7 bases. The DNA for the CDR3 is TGTGCCTGGAGTGTAGAACAGGGGAGAGGGGACACTGAAGCTTTCTTT. Amino acid sequence: CAWSVEQGRGDTEAFF. The full variable domain, rest sourced from reference TRBV30 and TRBJ1-1, is SQTIHQWPATLVQPVGSPLSLECTVEGTSNPNLYWYRQAAGRGLQLLFYSVGIGQISSEVPQNLSASRPQDRQFILSSKKLLLSDSGFYLCAWSVEQGRGDTEAFFGQGTRLTVV.